This T cell receptor beta chain was identified during a study of regulatory T cells in long-lasting Graves disease. This clonotype was counted at least ten times. Its target is not known. General study points: New patients shared more than 950 public clonotypes, and persistent patients shared more, with over 2,500.

To make TCR beta libraries, researchers used iRepertoire HTBI primers and Arm-PCR of CDR3 regions. As processed by the authors: Spanning all samples, the identified segments comprised some 62 TRBV and 14 to 15 TRBJ. Each CDR3 protein is one row after TCRdb ran MiXCR on the multiplex PCR reads. TCRdb's processing, not the study's, gives the V and J calls here. The sample carries about 620,000 distinct CDR3 sequences, under 20% recorded once. The V and J ends lost 2 bases and 6 bases respectively, with 16 bases between them. The CDR3 totals 15 residues. The V gene's germline CDR1 is MDHEN and CDR2 SYDVKM. Time point described: newly diagnosed GD, antithyroid drugs for less than 3 months. The authors made the TCR library using RNA they extracted from PBMCs. These data also formed part of another study, on T cells in Graves' hyperthyroidism and ophthalmopathy.

The V call is TRBV28, the J call TRBJ1-2; no firm D call. The sequencing used peripheral blood mononuclear cells (PBMCs), collected at new diagnosis, from a patient treated with antithyroid drugs. The sequence derives from a woman in her thirties with Graves disease. CDR3 sequence: CASSLKNRLLHGYTF. Written as DNA, the CDR3 is TGTGCCAGCAGTTTAAAGAACAGACTACTCCATGGCTACACCTTC.